This TCR beta chain is drawn from a study of T cells in Graves' hyperthyroidism and ophthalmopathy. Study summary: Once the initial diagnosis was made, peripheral blood was obtained before any treatment.

Study-wide results and caveats: By a 13 V-J model, ophthalmopathy was set apart from stable hyperthyroidism. Ophthalmopathy was identified by the model a median roughly 6.5 months ahead of onset.

The table lists this clonotype with many counts. Its specificity is unknown. Amplification yielded TCR beta CDR3 regions, with RNA transcripts as the source. The HTBI primer set drove a first-round RT-PCR of the TCR CDR3. TCRdb reprocessed the multiplex PCR reads with MiXCR, giving one entry per CDR3 protein. The data contain 350,000 to 500,000 distinct CDR3 sequences, roughly 15% of them singletons. The clonotype was recovered from a woman between 18 and 29 years old with Graves' hyperthyroidism. Sequencing was carried out using blood.

The DNA of the CDR3 is TGTGCCAGCAGCCAAGCTGGAAGTTTGGGACTTAATTCACCCCTCCACTTT. As protein: CASSQAGSLGLNSPLHF. The rearrangement uses TRBV3-1 and TRBJ1-6; weak D call: TRBD1 (5 bases). The CDR3 has 17 residues. V lost 1 base and J 6 bases, leaving 16 bases between the germline ends. Per the germline V gene, CDR1 is LGHDT and CDR2 is YNNKEL (reference sequence).